This T cell receptor beta chain was sequenced during a study of T cells in Graves' hyperthyroidism and ophthalmopathy (dated by TCRdb to between 2018 and 2021). For the study in its entirety: Peripheral blood was collected at initial diagnosis, before any treatment. A discovery cohort of roughly 100 patients, roughly 43 with Graves' ophthalmopathy and under 60 with stable Graves' hyperthyroidism, was used to find distinguishing TCR V-J signatures. Whether ophthalmopathy could be predicted prospectively was tested in an independent validation cohort made up of under 20 hyperthyroidism patients plus 17 patients who later progressed to ophthalmopathy. For training and testing, the 100 or so patients in the discovery cohort were randomly divided in a 7:3 ratio. After blood sampling, hyperthyroidism patients were treated with methimazole at a starting dose of 30 mg daily, and ophthalmopathy patients were treated with high-dose intravenous methylprednisolone. The paper describes TCR Vbeta CDR3 sequencing of 120 to 150 peripheral blood samples, made up of under 50 ophthalmopathy patients, roughly 72 hyperthyroidism patients and approximately 17 progressor patients. In addition, the study compared T-cell repertoires in thyroid tissue and in blood from several Graves' hyperthyroidism patients. Findings and caveats that apply to the study as a whole: In cross-validation, a model built on a 13 V-J signature told ophthalmopathy apart from stable hyperthyroidism with 87.88% sensitivity and about 81% specificity, and in testing the same model reached 80%/75%. Sample size was not statistically predetermined, and blinding of investigators to group allocation was not performed. In validation, the model predicted progression to ophthalmopathy a median of roughly 6.1 months before onset, with over 55% sensitivity and 72.22% specificity. Most expanded thyroid clonotypes (frequency above 0.001) were also detected in blood, a finding suggesting that blood repertoires may reflect thyroid immune responses.

TCR beta CDR3 regions were amplified from RNA transcripts. A first-round RT-PCR of the TCR CDR3 used the HTBI primer set with the Qiagen OneStep RT-PCR kit. Libraries were constructed in a second round of multiplex PCR, after which size selection and purification were performed. Libraries were sequenced paired-end with 100 bp reads on an Illumina HiSeq2000. Regarding the original processing steps: Raw data were processed with SOAPnuke, discarding reads with adapters, uncalled bases, mean Phred below 15, or no exact constant-primer or identifier match. COPE v1.2.5 was used to merge high-quality paired reads, and clonotypes were defined as unique nucleotide sequences. MiTCR v1.1 was used to align clonotypes to the IMGT TRBV, TRBD and TRBJ reference segments. The analysis was restricted to V-J combinations with a frequency above 0.0001, which together covered over 99% of the repertoires. The TCS score was defined as F50 (clonal expansion) divided by E x V (chaos), with BLOSUM62-based TCRdist calculated between CDR3 peptides within each V-J. Welch's t-statistics and random forest reduced 450 to 600 V-J features to around 14, which were used in a naive Bayes classifier (R e1071). Clones were called with MiXCR by TCRdb after fastp trimmed the public reads at Q25, and only in-frame beta chains were retained. For every CDR3 protein sequence, its rows merge into one entry that carries the most common genes and DNA. The V and J calls here are based on TCRdb, not the publication. The sample profile shows under 400,000 distinct CDR3 sequences; approximately 22% of them were found once. Of the sample, 50% is held by the ten largest clones.

The V and J ends are trimmed by 5 bases and 3 bases, leaving 4 bases between them. From the cysteine through the phenylalanine, the CDR3 covers 12 amino acids. The DNA shown is the 36-base CDR3, in frame from base 1. This clonotype occurred many times. This clone's antigen is unknown. Base quality data are lacking; no much larger clone is found one base away. Stable Graves' hyperthyroidism was defined as the absence of progression to ophthalmopathy over 18 months of follow-up. Hyperthyroidism patients were aged 18 to 65 years and newly diagnosed, with disease duration of less than 2 months. Exclusion was applied to patients with uncontrolled infections, other autoimmune diseases, pregnancy or lactation. Diagnoses relied on clinical symptoms, serum thyroxine and TRAb, thyroid ultrasound and orbital computed tomography. PBMCs were separated from roughly 10 ml of fresh peripheral blood using Ficoll-Paque density gradient centrifugation. Total RNA was extracted using Trizol reagent, and RNA quality was assessed on an Agilent 2100 Bioanalyzer.

The sequence links TRBV12-3 or TRBV12-4 to TRBJ2-2; the D gene lacks a confident call. The origin of this receptor is a woman aged 50 to 60 with Graves' hyperthyroidism. Sequenced input: blood. The CDR3: CASSPDTGELFF. Here is the DNA: TGTGCCAGCAGTCCAGACACCGGGGAGCTGTTTTTT.